A selection of T cell receptor beta chains follows, all from one sample in a study of cytomegalovirus exposure and HLA in healthy donors. Clones were read by immunoSEQ multiplex PCR, and TCRdb kept only the in-frame ones, dropping some. The sample shows 150,000 to 200,000 clones, roughly 80% of them seen only once. Sequenced: PBMCs. The source is a girl aged 10 to 17 in good health and CMV-seropositive. The CDR3 runs from the conserved cysteine through the conserved F or W. A D gene is named only where the DNA matches it firmly.

cdr3_length: 15
j_call: TRBJ2-7
d_call: -
v_call: TRBV4-1
cdr3_nt: TGCGCCAGCAGCCACACCGGCGGTTTAGTGGACGAGCAGTACTTC
cdr3_aa: CASSHTGGLVDEQYF

cdr3_length: 14
j_call: TRBJ2-1
d_call: TRBD2
v_call: TRBV9
cdr3_nt: TGTGCCAGCAGCTTAGAGGGACTAATCGATGAGCAGTTCTTC
cdr3_aa: CASSLEGLIDEQFF

cdr3_length: 13
j_call: TRBJ1-1
d_call: -
v_call: TRBV30
cdr3_nt: TGTGCCTGGAGTGCACTGAGGAACACTGAAGCTTTCTTT
cdr3_aa: CAWSALRNTEAFF

cdr3_length: 13
j_call: TRBJ2-7
d_call: TRBD2
v_call: TRBV30
cdr3_nt: TGTGCCTGGGGGACTAGCGGCGCCTACGAGCAGTACTTC
cdr3_aa: CAWGTSGAYEQYF

cdr3_length: 13
j_call: TRBJ1-2
d_call: TRBD1
v_call: TRBV29-1
cdr3_nt: TGCAGCGTGACCGGGACAGACTTGAGGGGCTACACCTTC
cdr3_aa: CSVTGTDLRGYTF

cdr3_length: 14
j_call: TRBJ2-1
d_call: TRBD2
v_call: TRBV5-1
cdr3_nt: TGCGCCAGCAGCTTGGCTAGCGGGACCAATGAGCAGTTCTTC
cdr3_aa: CASSLASGTNEQFF

cdr3_length: 15
j_call: TRBJ2-5
d_call: TRBD2
v_call: TRBV5-1
cdr3_nt: TGCGCCAGCAGCTTGGGACTAGCGGCACAAGAGACCCAGTACTTC
cdr3_aa: CASSLGLAAQETQYF

cdr3_length: 14
j_call: TRBJ2-5
d_call: -
v_call: TRBV30
cdr3_nt: TGTGCCTGGAGTGAAGGCGGGGTGGGTGAGACCCAGTACTTC
cdr3_aa: CAWSEGGVGETQYF

cdr3_length: 9
j_call: TRBJ1-2
d_call: -
v_call: TRBV1
cdr3_nt: TGCACCAGCAGCCTGGCCTACACCTTC
cdr3_aa: CTSSLAYTF

cdr3_length: 11
j_call: TRBJ2-3
d_call: -
v_call: TRBV12-5
cdr3_nt: TGTGCTAGTGCGGGAACAGATACGCAGTATTTT
cdr3_aa: CASAGTDTQYF

cdr3_length: 16
j_call: TRBJ2-5
d_call: -
v_call: TRBV5-6
cdr3_nt: TGTGCCAGCAGCCCGGACTATGGGGGAGAGGTAGAGACCCAGTACTTC
cdr3_aa: CASSPDYGGEVETQYF